The 24 T cell receptor beta chains below all came from one sample that was sequenced in a study of cytomegalovirus exposure and HLA in healthy donors. Here immunoSEQ multiplex PCR was the method, and the copy in TCRdb shows in-frame clones only, minus some. This sample carries 99,000 or so clones, about 88% of them seen once, and the ten largest clones take approximately 4%. Sequencing was done on a sample of PBMCs. Receptor source: a woman younger than 30 in good health and CMV-seropositive.

V is TRBV21-1 and J is TRBJ2-7; the table gives TRBD1 as D, unverified against the DNA. TRBV21-1 is a pseudogene segment. This CDR3 has 14 residues. CDR3 residues: CASLLHRAGREQYF. DNA of the CDR3: TGTGCCAGCTTACTACACAGGGCAGGTCGCGAGCAGTACTTC.

The chain links TRBV5-6 to TRBJ2-2; D may be TRBD2 (6 bases). V was shortened by 0 bases and J by 3 bases, with 12 bases between the two germline ends. The germline V gene encodes CDR1 SGHDT and CDR2 YYEEEE. The CDR3 runs 16 residues. The CDR3 region has the DNA TGTGCCAGCAGCTTGGTGTCAGGGAGGTACACCGGGGAGCTGTTTTTT. It yields the protein CASSLVSGRYTGELFF.

The chain uses TRBV15 and TRBJ2-7, with 11 bases lining up with TRBD1. V gave up 1 base and J gave up 5 bases; unmatched junction bases: 7. This CDR3 spans 16 amino acids. Germline-derived CDR1 and CDR2 are LNHNV and YYDKDF (reference sequence). CDR3 coding DNA: TGTGCCACCAGCAGAGCTAGGGGACAGGGGGACGACGAGCAGTACTTC. It yields the protein CATSRARGQGDDEQYF.

This chain links TRBV29-1 with TRBJ1-2; 9 nucleotides match TRBD1. There are 13 residues in the CDR3. V shed 3 bases and J 7 bases; nucleotides not matched to a gene: 6. The V gene's germline CDR1 is SQVTM and CDR2 ANQGSEA. In DNA form, the CDR3 reads TGCAGCGTTGATCCGGGACAGGGCGGTGGCTACACCTTC. Protein: CSVDPGQGGGYTF.

The V gene is TRBV4-1, the J gene TRBJ1-1; 8 positions match TRBD1. Germline-derived CDR1 and CDR2 are MGHRA and YSYEKL. CDR3 length: 15 amino acids. The V gene end was trimmed by 3 bases and the J gene end by 1 base; junction bases not matched to a gene: 4. CDR3 sequence reads: CASSHRGQGNTEAFF. The CDR3 nucleotides are TGCGCCAGCAGCCACCGCGGACAGGGGAACACTGAAGCTTTCTTT.

This chain connects TRBV10-3 to TRBJ2-5; no firm D call. The CDR3 spans 11 residues. V was cut by 3 bases and J by 4 bases, with 3 bases left in between. The germline V gene has CDR1 ENHRY and CDR2 SYGVKD. The CDR3 here is CAISDLETQYF. As DNA, the CDR3 is TGTGCCATCAGTGATCTAGAGACCCAGTACTTC.

The chain is built from TRBV9 and TRBJ1-4; D is undetermined. Germline-derived CDR1 and CDR2 are SGDLS and YYNGEE. With 0 bases removed from V and 8 bases from J, the gap between germline ends came to 23 bases. CDR3 size: 18 residues. This CDR3 reads CASSVVPGSAVDGEKLFF. DNA of the CDR3: TGTGCCAGCAGCGTAGTTCCCGGGTCGGCCGTTGATGGCGAAAAACTGTTTTTT.

V and J are TRBV7-9 and TRBJ1-1; D remains unclear. Trimming shortened V by 0 bases and J by 6 bases, and 8 bases separated the two germline ends. CDR1 and CDR2 (germline): SEHNR, FQNEAQ (reference sequence). This CDR3 spans 13 amino acids. The CDR3 coding sequence is TGTGCCAGCAGCTTAGCATGGAGCCCTGAAGCTTTCTTT. It yields the protein CASSLAWSPEAFF.

V and J are TRBV6-5 and TRBJ2-1, with 8 bases matching TRBD2. The length of the CDR3 is 15 residues. Germline V gene data show CDR1 as MNHEY and CDR2 as SVGAGI. Trimming took 7 bases from V and 7 from J; bases not matched to a gene: 12. The chain's CDR3 is CASTPLGGVANEQFF. DNA of the CDR3: TGTGCCAGCACCCCACTCGGGGGGGTAGCTAATGAGCAGTTCTTC.

This clone was detected only a few times. The chain employs TRBV15 and TRBJ2-5; possible D gene TRBD1, 6 bases. Germline values: CDR1 LNHNV, CDR2 YYDKDF (reference sequence). The CDR3 runs to 14 residues. Trimming shortened V by 3 bases and J by 1 base, and 9 bases separated the two germline ends. CDR3 sequence: CATSSRDIQETQYF. In DNA form, the CDR3 reads TGTGCCACCAGCAGCCGGGACATCCAAGAGACCCAGTACTTC.

The sample holds a few counts of this clone. The CDR3 reads CASSLGAQPQHF. CDR3 sequence (DNA): TGTGCCAGCAGCCTTGGGGCTCAGCCCCAGCATTTT. The gene calls are TRBV14 and TRBJ1-5, with D possibly matching TRBD1 (5 bases). The V gene lost 4 bases and the J gene lost 6 bases, with 7 bases spanning the gap. In germline, CDR1 is SGHDN, CDR2 FVKESK. The CDR3 length is 12 residues. The full variable domain, rest sourced from reference TRBV14 and TRBJ1-5, is EAGVTQFPSHSVIEKGQTVTLRCDPISGHDNLYWYRRVMGKEIKFLLHFVKESKQDESGMPNNRFLAERTGGTYSTLKVQPAELEDSGVYFCASSLGAQPQHFGDGTRLSIL.

This chain joins TRBV2 and TRBJ1-1; perhaps TRBD1 as D (6 bases). Trimming removed 4 bases at V and 1 base at J, with 13 bases between. Germline V gene sequence: CDR1 SNHLY, CDR2 FYNNEI. The CDR3 contains 15 residues. For the CDR3, the DNA is TGTGCCAGCAGTGCAAGAGGGACACCGAACACTGAAGCTTTCTTT. Translated, it gives CASSARGTPNTEAFF.

The chain is built from TRBV5-1 and TRBJ1-1; D not certain. The CDR3 spans 11 residues. Germline V gives CDR1 SGHRS, CDR2 YFSETQ. V was shortened by 8 bases and J by 3 bases, with 8 bases between the two germline ends. CDR3 coding DNA: TGCGCCAGAGCCTTGGACACTGAAGCTTTCTTT. Translation gives CARALDTEAFF.

The gene calls are TRBV29-1 and TRBJ2-2; D gene unclear. CDR3 size: 12 residues. V lost 6 bases to trimming and J lost 6 bases, with 11 bases between them. Germline V gene sequence: CDR1 SQVTM, CDR2 ANQGSEA. The CDR3 loop reads CSVRIPPGELFF. The CDR3 region has the DNA TGCAGCGTCCGTATTCCCCCCGGGGAGCTGTTTTTT.

The genes are TRBV27 and TRBJ2-2; 9 bases fit TRBD2. The CDR3 is 15 amino acids. Germline lookup yields CDR1 MNHEY and CDR2 SMNVEV (reference sequence). The J segment lost 5 bases and the V segment lost 2 bases, leaving 3 bases of the junction unmatched. The CDR3 region is CASSLAGGPTGELFF. CDR3 in DNA: TGTGCCAGCAGTTTAGCGGGAGGGCCGACCGGGGAGCTGTTTTTT.

The CDR3: CASSTVGKGAYEQYF. CDR3 sequence (DNA): TGTGCCAGTAGTACGGTGGGCAAGGGGGCCTACGAGCAGTACTTC. The chain is built from TRBV19 and TRBJ2-7; D possibly corresponds to TRBD1 (6 bases). The germline gives CDR1 LNHDA, CDR2 SQIVND (reference sequence). This CDR3 contains 15 residues. The ends were cut back, 4 bases at V and 2 bases at J, with 15 bases in the middle.

The rearrangement uses TRBV5-1 and TRBJ1-1; possible D gene TRBD1, 5 bases. The CDR3 is 14 residues long. The V end was cut by 4 bases, the J end by 6 bases, with 16 bases between. In germline, CDR1 is SGHRS, CDR2 YFSETQ. The chain's CDR3 is CASSPSTVYSEAFF. In DNA form, the CDR3 reads TGCGCCAGCAGCCCATCGACAGTCTACTCTGAAGCTTTCTTT.

The chain combines TRBV27 with TRBJ2-7; 10 bases match TRBD1. V gave up 5 bases and J gave up 1 base; unmatched junction bases: 5. The CDR3 length is 15 residues. Per germline, CDR1 MNHEY and CDR2 SMNVEV (reference sequence). Here the CDR3 reads CASSIGQGGSYEQYF. CDR3 nucleotide sequence: TGTGCCAGCAGTATCGGACAGGGGGGGTCCTACGAGCAGTACTTC.

This clone has just one count. The V call is TRBV6-1, the J call TRBJ1-2; TRBD1 matches at 7 bases. The CDR3 runs to 14 residues. V shed 4 bases and J 5 bases; nucleotides not matched to a gene: 7. The germline V gene encodes CDR1 MNHNS and CDR2 SASEGT. The chain's CDR3 is CASSVTGVLYGYTF. In DNA form, the CDR3 reads TGTGCCAGCAGTGTAACAGGGGTGTTATATGGCTACACCTTC.

The rearrangement joins TRBV11-3 to TRBJ2-7; D may be TRBD1 (6 bases). The germline V and J ends were trimmed by 4 bases and 1 base, with 8 bases remaining between them. The germline CDR1 and CDR2 sequences are SGHNT and YENEEA. The CDR3 runs 13 residues. As DNA, the CDR3 is TGTGCCAGCAGCTCGGGACATTCCTACGAGCAGTACTTC. Protein: CASSSGHSYEQYF.

CDR3 region: CASSFRFRGGTGELFF. CDR3 nucleotides: TGTGCCAGCAGTTTCAGGTTCAGGGGAGGGACCGGGGAGCTGTTTTTT. The chain carries TRBV27 and TRBJ2-2; D is perhaps TRBD2 (7 bases). The CDR3 covers 16 residues. V was clipped by 3 bases and J by 5 bases, with 16 bases between them. In germline, CDR1 is MNHEY, CDR2 SMNVEV (reference sequence).

The table lists this clone with a few counts. The chain links TRBV5-6 to TRBJ1-1, with D perhaps matching TRBD1 (5 bases). Germline V gene data show CDR1 as SGHDT and CDR2 as YYEEEE. V was clipped by 5 bases and J by 3 bases, with 14 bases between them. CDR3 length: 14 amino acids. CDR3 in amino acids: CASRPSDSYTEAFF. CDR3 bases: TGTGCCAGCAGACCCTCCGACAGTTACACTGAAGCTTTCTTT.

The chain recombines TRBV5-1 with TRBJ2-7; D gene ambiguous. Germline lookup yields CDR1 SGHRS and CDR2 YFSETQ. With 0 bases removed from V and 6 bases from J, the gap between germline ends came to 10 bases. The CDR3 is 13 residues long. The CDR3 DNA reads TGCGCCAGCAGCTTGGGGAGTGGTGGCGAGCAGTACTTC. Translating gives CASSLGSGGEQYF.

The rearrangement joins TRBV28 to TRBJ2-7; D is possibly TRBD1 (6 bases). In germline, CDR1 is MDHEN, CDR2 SYDVKM. V was clipped by 7 bases and J by 0 bases, with 13 bases between them. The CDR3 length is 14 residues. This CDR3 is CASTQGGISYEQYF. The CDR3 region has the DNA TGTGCCAGCACCCAAGGGGGTATCTCCTACGAGCAGTACTTC.